Listed here are 21 T cell receptor beta chains from one sample, sequenced in a study of OX40 agonist ivuxolimab in advanced cancers. Sequencing used immunoSEQ multiplex PCR; TCRdb keeps in-frame clones, though not all of them. The table includes about 61,000 clones, roughly 84% detected once. This material consisted of CD4+ or CD8+ T cells sorted from blood, taken in a trial of the OX40 agonist ivuxolimab. These receptor sequences come from an adult with an advanced solid tumor such as melanoma, head and neck, liver or kidney cancer.

The chain couples TRBV5-4 to TRBJ2-7; D perhaps matches TRBD1 (6 bases). The CDR3 is 15 residues long. The V gene lost 7 bases and the J gene lost 5 bases, with 22 bases spanning the gap. The germline V gene has CDR1 SGHNT and CDR2 YYREEE (reference sequence). Here the CDR3 reads CASGRVGARNDEQYF. The DNA for the CDR3 is TGTGCCAGCGGGCGAGTGGGGGCGCGAAACGACGAGCAGTACTTC.

The chain couples TRBV21-1 to TRBJ2-5. The end of the DNA fits TRBJ2-7 better, so the J call may be wrong. TRBV21-1 is marked as a pseudogene. The CDR3 extends over 16 amino acids. Here the CDR3 reads CASSKGGRGGPYEQYF. The CDR3 nucleotides are TGTGCCAGCAGCAAAGGGGGCAGGGGAGGCCCCTACGAGCAGTACTTC.

V and J are TRBV11-3 and TRBJ1-3; no definite D call. This CDR3 comprises 15 residues. CDR1 is SGHNT, CDR2 YENEEA, per germline. Between the trimmed V and J ends, which lost 0 bases and 0 bases, there was a span of 6 bases. The CDR3 coding sequence is TGTGCCAGCAGCTTAGATGGGAGCTCTGGAAACACCATATATTTT. It translates to CASSLDGSSGNTIYF.

This chain joins TRBV19 and TRBJ1-1; 9 bases are shared with TRBD1. CDR1 and CDR2 (germline): LNHDA, SQIVND (reference sequence). This CDR3 has 16 amino acids. With 3 bases clipped from V and 5 bases from J, the junction kept 10 bases outside the gene matches. In DNA form, the CDR3 reads TGTGCCAGTAGTATCCTTGGGGGACAGGGCGAAACTGAAGCTTTCTTT. The encoded protein is CASSILGGQGETEAFF. Combining the CDR3 with reference TRBV19 and TRBJ1-1 gives the whole variable domain DGGITQSPKYLFRKEGQNVTLSCEQNLNHDAMYWYRQDPGQGLRLIYYSQIVNDFQKGDIAEGYSVSREKKESFPLTVTSAQKNPTAFYLCASSILGGQGETEAFFGQGTRLTVV.

This clone was detected only once. The CDR3 reads CASSTGQGNYGYTF. The CDR3 bases are TGCGCCAGCAGCACCGGACAGGGTAACTATGGCTACACCTTC. The chain joins TRBV5-1 to TRBJ1-2; TRBD1 matches 8 bases. With V trimmed by 4 bases and J by 1 base, 3 bases remained unmatched. Germline CDR1 is SGHRS and CDR2 is YFSETQ. This CDR3 spans 14 amino acids.

The count of this clone is one. V gene TRBV5-1 combines with J gene TRBJ2-3; 7 nucleotides line up with TRBD2. V lost 1 base, J lost 2 bases, and 7 bases stayed unmatched. Germline V lookup: CDR1 SGHRS, CDR2 YFSETQ. This CDR3 is built from 16 residues. CDR3 DNA sequence: TGCGCCAGCAGCTTGCAGCTAGCGGAGGACACAGATACGCAGTATTTT. This encodes CASSLQLAEDTDTQYF.

The chain has TRBV10-2 and TRBJ1-5; unclear D gene. This CDR3 region has 18 residues. V lost 0 bases, J lost 3 bases, and 18 bases lay in between. Germline V gives CDR1 WSHSY, CDR2 SAAADI. CDR3 sequence (DNA): TGCGCCAGCAGTGAGTCACACATGAGAGGGCTGTTCAATCAGCCCCAGCATTTT. This encodes CASSESHMRGLFNQPQHF.

J is TRBJ2-1 and V is TRBV15, with D hard to call. The germline V and J ends were trimmed by 1 base and 6 bases, with 13 bases remaining between them. This CDR3 contains 15 residues. Germline V gives CDR1 LNHNV, CDR2 YYDKDF (reference sequence). CDR3 sequence (DNA): TGTGCCACCAGCAGAGGCACAGACTTCTTCAATGAGCAGTTCTTC. Translating gives CATSRGTDFFNEQFF.

The chain links TRBV30 to TRBJ1-4; 10 bases match TRBD1. The CDR3 is made up of 16 amino acids. V trimming: 3 bases; J trimming: 8 bases; junction bases outside the gene matches: 12. In germline, CDR1 is GTSNPN, CDR2 SVGIG (reference sequence). CDR3: CAWRRTGGRVNEKLFF. Here the CDR3 DNA reads TGTGCCTGGAGGAGGACAGGGGGAAGGGTTAACGAAAAACTGTTTTTT.

J is TRBJ2-5 and V is TRBV7-3; 13 nucleotides agree with TRBD2. The CDR3 has 15 residues. Looked up from germline, CDR1 is SGHTA and CDR2 is FQGTGA. The junction had 2 bases not matched to a gene; V was cut back by 2 bases and J by 5 bases. This CDR3 reads CASSLGLAGVETQYF. CDR3 coding DNA: TGTGCCAGCAGCTTAGGACTAGCGGGAGTTGAGACCCAGTACTTC.

There are a few counts of this clone. The V gene is TRBV28, the J gene TRBJ2-4, with 8 bases fitting TRBD2. J was trimmed by 4 bases and V by 5 bases; bases with no gene match: 7. Germline CDR1 is MDHEN and CDR2 is SYDVKM. This CDR3 spans 15 amino acids. DNA of the CDR3: TGTGCCAGCAGTAAGCCGGGACTAGGTAAAAACATTCAGTACTTC. Protein: CASSKPGLGKNIQYF.

CDR3 in amino acids: CASSPDRGEGDTEAFF. The CDR3, as DNA: TGTGCCAGCAGCCCCGACAGGGGTGAAGGGGACACTGAAGCTTTCTTT. The chain links TRBV7-9 to TRBJ1-1; 8 nucleotides match TRBD1. The germline V gene encodes CDR1 SEHNR and CDR2 FQNEAQ (reference sequence). The junction had 11 bases not matched to a gene; V was cut back by 5 bases and J by 3 bases. CDR3 size: 16 residues. Based on the CDR3 plus reference TRBV7-9 and TRBJ1-1, the full variable domain is DTGVSQNPRHKITKRGQNVTFRCDPISEHNRLYWYRQTLGQGPEFLTYFQNEAQLEKSRLLSDRFSAERPKGSFSTLEIQRTEQGDSAMYLCASSPDRGEGDTEAFFGQGTRLTVV.

The chain links TRBV5-4 to TRBJ1-2, with 8 bases fitting TRBD1. From germline, CDR1 is SGHNT and CDR2 YYREEE (reference sequence). The CDR3 sequence is 14 residues long. Losses at the gene ends were 3 bases for V and 7 bases for J; bases not matched to a gene: 8. Here the CDR3 reads CASSYDRGDAGYTF. The CDR3 nucleotides are TGTGCCAGCAGCTACGACAGGGGTGATGCTGGCTACACCTTC.

This chain joins TRBV5-4 and TRBJ2-5, with D perhaps TRBD1 (6 bases). Germline assignment: CDR1 SGHNT and CDR2 YYREEE (reference sequence). Trimming cost V 0 bases and J 2 bases, with 8 bases left between them. The length of the CDR3 is 14 residues. The CDR3 region is CASSLVGTQETQYF. The DNA of the CDR3 is TGTGCCAGCAGCTTGGTGGGGACACAAGAGACCCAGTACTTC.

Only one count was recorded for this clone. The CDR3: CASPGQGEGYGYTF. The CDR3 DNA reads TGTGCCTCCCCGGGACAGGGGGAAGGCTATGGCTACACCTTC. The V and J genes are TRBV30 and TRBJ1-2; TRBD1 agrees at 11 bases. The germline gives CDR1 GTSNPN, CDR2 SVGIG (reference sequence). The CDR3 spans 14 residues. Trimming removed 7 bases from V and 4 bases from J; junction bases left unmatched: 8.

This clone was observed once. The chain uses TRBV27 and TRBJ2-7; a weak D match, TRBD1 (7 bases). Trimming left V 6 bases short and J 6 bases short, with 18 bases between. Per the germline V gene, CDR1 is MNHEY and CDR2 is SMNVEV (reference sequence). The CDR3 spans 14 residues. The CDR3 bases are TGTGCCAGCAGCCCCAGGGGGGAGTACGTCGAGCAGTACTTC. It translates to CASSPRGEYVEQYF.

This clone has more than one count but fewer than ten. V and J are TRBV18 and TRBJ2-2; the match to TRBD2 covers 8 bases. Germline loops: CDR1 KGHSH, CDR2 LQKENI. The CDR3 is made up of 15 amino acids. Losses at the gene ends were 3 bases for V and 7 bases for J; bases not matched to a gene: 7. This CDR3 reads CASSPGLAMIGELFF. CDR3 DNA: TGTGCCAGCTCACCTGGACTAGCTATGATCGGGGAGCTGTTTTTT. Full variable domain (remainder filled in from reference TRBV18 and TRBJ2-2): NAGVMQNPRHLVRRRGQEARLRCSPMKGHSHVYWYRQLPEEGLKFMVYLQKENIIDESGMPKERFSAEFPKEGPSILRIQQVVRGDSAAYFCASSPGLAMIGELFFGEGSRLTVL.

This chain links TRBV6-5 with TRBJ2-7; 7 nucleotides line up with TRBD1. The V and J ends lost 5 bases and 4 bases, in that order; junction bases with no gene match: 5. Germline CDR1 is MNHEY and CDR2 is SVGAGI. The CDR3 contains 13 residues. The CDR3 protein is CASSRSGGYEQYF. The CDR3 DNA is TGTGCCAGCAGTCGCTCAGGGGGTTACGAGCAGTACTTC.

As concerns this clone: Other DNA sequences of this sample code for an identical CDR3. The J gene is TRBJ1-2, the V gene TRBV9; D gene ambiguous. Germline CDR1 and CDR2: SGDLS and YYNGEE. The CDR3 runs to 12 residues. The V end lost 0 bases, the J end lost 6 bases, and 6 bases lay between the germline ends. This CDR3 reads CASSVDLDGYTF. For the CDR3, the DNA is TGTGCCAGCAGCGTAGACCTAGATGGCTACACCTTC.

The chain couples TRBV5-1 to TRBJ2-2; 8 nucleotides line up with TRBD2. CDR1 and CDR2 (germline): SGHRS, YFSETQ. V lost 0 bases to trimming and J lost 2 bases; unmatched junction nucleotides: 3. There are 16 residues in the CDR3. The DNA for the CDR3 is TGCGCCAGCAGCTTGGAGACTAGCGCTAACACCGGGGAGCTGTTTTTT. Protein product: CASSLETSANTGELFF.

The CDR3 coding sequence is TGTGCCAGCACCTTCGAACGGACGTTCGGCACAGATACGCAGTATTTT. Translated, it gives CASTFERTFGTDTQYF. The chain joins TRBV5-8 to TRBJ2-3; D gene uncertain. The V end was cut by 6 bases, the J end by 1 base, with 18 bases between. The CDR3 length is 16 residues. Germline V lookup: CDR1 SGHTS, CDR2 YDEGEE.